This T cell receptor beta chain was identified in a study of blood T cell repertoires in COVID-19. Background on the study: Acute and convalescent COVID-19 samples came from the United States, Italy and Spain.

This CDR3 is built from 14 residues. The germline CDR1 and CDR2 sequences are MNHEY and SVGAGI. Trimming took off 6 bases at V and 4 bases at J, with 12 bases between the two ends. The study recruited people aged 18 to 89 years across under 25 US areas. Recovery meant two consecutive negative NP/OP PCR tests, professional clearance, or resolved symptoms. TCRdb's table, derived via immunoSEQ multiplex PCR, lists solely in-frame clones and lacks some. The data hold about 48,000 clones, with about 86% observed a single time. Sequencing was performed on PBMCs or T cells enriched from blood (not recorded which). The sequence was collected from a woman aged 50 to 60 who had recovered from COVID-19. The chain joins TRBV6-5 to TRBJ1-4; D possibly corresponds to TRBD1 (5 bases). CDR3 amino acids: CASRAGRINEKLFF. In nucleotides, the CDR3 is TGTGCCAGCAGGGCGGGACGGATTAATGAAAAACTGTTTTTT.